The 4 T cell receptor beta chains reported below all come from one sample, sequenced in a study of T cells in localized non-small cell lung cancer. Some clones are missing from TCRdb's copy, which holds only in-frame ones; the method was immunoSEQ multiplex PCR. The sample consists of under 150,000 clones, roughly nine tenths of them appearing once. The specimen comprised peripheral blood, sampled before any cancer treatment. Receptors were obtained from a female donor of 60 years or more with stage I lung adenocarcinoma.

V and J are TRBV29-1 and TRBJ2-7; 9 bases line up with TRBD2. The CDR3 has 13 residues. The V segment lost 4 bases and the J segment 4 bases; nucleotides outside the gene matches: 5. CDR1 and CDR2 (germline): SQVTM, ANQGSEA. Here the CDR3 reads CSVGGGRGYEQYF. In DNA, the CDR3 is TGCAGCGTTGGGGGCGGGAGGGGGTACGAGCAGTACTTC.

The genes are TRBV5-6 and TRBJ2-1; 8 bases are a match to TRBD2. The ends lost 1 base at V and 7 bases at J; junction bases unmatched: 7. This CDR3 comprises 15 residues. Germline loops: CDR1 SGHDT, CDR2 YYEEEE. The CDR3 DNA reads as TGTGCCAGCAGCTTGTTTGGTAGCGGGGATAATGAGCAGTTCTTC. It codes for CASSLFGSGDNEQFF.

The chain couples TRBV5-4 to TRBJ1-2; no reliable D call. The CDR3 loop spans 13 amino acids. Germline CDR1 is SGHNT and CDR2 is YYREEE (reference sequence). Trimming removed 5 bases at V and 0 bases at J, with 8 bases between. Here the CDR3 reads CASSQDTNYGYTF. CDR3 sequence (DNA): TGTGCCAGCAGTCAAGACACTAACTATGGCTACACCTTC.

This CDR3 reads CASSTDATGKETQYF. The CDR3 DNA reads as TGTGCCAGCAGCACAGACGCGACAGGGAAAGAGACCCAGTACTTC. The chain has TRBV2 and TRBJ2-5, with TRBD1 matching over 7 bases. With V trimmed by 6 bases and J by 3 bases, 10 bases remained unmatched. The CDR3 sequence is 15 residues long. The germline CDR1 and CDR2 sequences are SNHLY and FYNNEI.